This paragraph reports one TCR beta chain. What it recognizes is unknown. The source of the sample is a study of a mutant IDH1 vaccine in newly diagnosed glioma. Overall study: Patients got their first vaccination 4-6 weeks after radiotherapy alone, or with temozolomide cycles. Of the patients given treatment, approximately 60% were male and roughly 38% were female, and a mean age of around 41 years was recorded. Most patients had radiochemotherapy with temozolomide before enrollment; others had one alone.

Assay used: immunoSEQ multiplex PCR; TCRdb lists only in-frame clones, some missing. This sample has 110,000 or so clones, with almost 90% found just once. As to time point: week 11, during vaccination. Alongside topical imiquimod, each dose of vaccine comprised 300 ug of mutant IDH1 20-mer peptide. The study enrolled donors with new WHO grade 3 or 4 IDH1-mutant, ATRX-lost astrocytomas. Trimming removed 1 base from V and 7 bases from J, with 11 bases in between. There are 13 residues in the CDR3. Germline V gene sequence: CDR1 SGHVS, CDR2 FNYEAQ. Here the sequenced sample was PBMCs, taken from a glioma patient whose treatment included an IDH1 peptide vaccine. V gene TRBV7-6 combines with J gene TRBJ2-7; no reliable D call. The receptor's source is a woman aged 45-60 years with glioma. The CDR3 region is CASSLEALREQYF. CDR3 DNA: TGTGCCAGCAGCTTAGAGGCCCTACGGGAGCAGTACTTC. The variable domain in full, with the rest retrieved from reference TRBV7-6 and TRBJ2-7, is GAGVSQSPRYKVTKRGQDVALRCDPISGHVSLYWYRQALGQGPEFLTYFNYEAQQDKSGLPNDRFSAERPEGSISTLTIQRTEQRDSAMYRCASSLEALREQYFGPGTRLTVT.